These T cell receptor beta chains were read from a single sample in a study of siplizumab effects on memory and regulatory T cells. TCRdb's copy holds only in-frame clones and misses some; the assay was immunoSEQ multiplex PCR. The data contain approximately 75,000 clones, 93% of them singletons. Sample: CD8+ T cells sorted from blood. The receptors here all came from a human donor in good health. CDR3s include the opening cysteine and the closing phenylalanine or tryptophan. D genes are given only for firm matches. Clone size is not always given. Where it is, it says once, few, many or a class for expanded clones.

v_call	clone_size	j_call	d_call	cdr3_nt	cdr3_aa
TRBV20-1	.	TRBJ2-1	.	TGCAGTGCTAGAGATTCGCCAGAGCAGTTCTTC	CSARDSPEQFF
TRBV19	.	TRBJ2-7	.	TGTGCCAGTAGTATTAGCGGCGGAACACCAGCCTACGAGCAGTACTTC	CASSISGGTPAYEQYF
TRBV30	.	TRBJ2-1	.	TGTGCCTGGAGTGTACTAAATGAGCAGTTCTTC	CAWSVLNEQFF
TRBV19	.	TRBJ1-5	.	TGTGCCAGTGAAACCAGGAAAAGGTACAATCAGCCCCAGCATTTT	CASETRKRYNQPQHF
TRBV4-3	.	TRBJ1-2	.	TGCGCCAGCAGCCAAGGAAGGGAGGGCTTCTATGGCTACACCTTC	CASSQGREGFYGYTF
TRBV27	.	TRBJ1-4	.	TGTGCCAGCACCGGACGCACCGATGAAAAACTGTTTTTT	CASTGRTDEKLFF
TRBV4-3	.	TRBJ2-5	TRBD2	TGCGCCAGCAGCCAAGACAGGGAGGGAGAGACCCAGTACTTC	CASSQDREGETQYF
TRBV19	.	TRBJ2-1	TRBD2	TGTGCCAGTAGTATGGGGCTAGCGGGGGGCAATGAGCAGTTCTTC	CASSMGLAGGNEQFF
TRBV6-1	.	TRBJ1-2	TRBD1	TGTGCCAGCTTAACAGGGGGCAGTGGCTACACCTTC	CASLTGGSGYTF
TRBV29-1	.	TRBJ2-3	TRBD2	TGCAGCGTTGAGGGGGGGGTGGTAGATACGCAGTATTTT	CSVEGGVVDTQYF
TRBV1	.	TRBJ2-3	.	TGCACCAGCAGCTCCGATGATACGCAGTATTTT	CTSSSDDTQYF
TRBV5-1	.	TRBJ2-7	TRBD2	TGCGCCAGCAGCTTGGGAATTGGACTAGCGGCCGAGCAGTACTTC	CASSLGIGLAAEQYF
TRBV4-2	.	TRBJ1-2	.	TGTGCCAGCAGCCAAAACCATCCTGGCGCCGGACACGGCTACACCTTC	CASSQNHPGAGHGYTF
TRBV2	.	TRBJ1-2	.	TGTGCCAGCAGTCTGGGGGGGCTCGGCTATGGCTACACCTTC	CASSLGGLGYGYTF
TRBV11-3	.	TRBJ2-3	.	TGTGCCAGCAGCTCCTCCGGAGGGCGAGATACGCAGTATTTT	CASSSSGGRDTQYF
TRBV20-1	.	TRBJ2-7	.	TGCAGTGCTGAGGGGGACTACGAGCAGTACTTC	CSAEGDYEQYF
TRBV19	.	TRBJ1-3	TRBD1	TGTGCCAGTAGTATAAGGACAGGGGGAAACACCATATATTTT	CASSIRTGGNTIYF
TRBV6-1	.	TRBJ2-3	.	TGTGCCAGCAGTGGTACCGAGGGGGGCACAGATACGCAGTATTTT	CASSGTEGGTDTQYF
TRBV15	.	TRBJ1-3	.	TGTGCCACCAGCAGCCCTTCTGGAAACACCATATATTTT	CATSSPSGNTIYF
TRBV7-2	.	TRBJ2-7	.	TGTGCCAGCAGCTTAGGCCCCTATGGCACCCCCGAGCAGTACTTC	CASSLGPYGTPEQYF
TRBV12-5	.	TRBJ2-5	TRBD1	TGTGCTAGTGGTCGTGGGGGACAGGGAGGAAGAGTGACCCAGTACTTC	CASGRGGQGGRVTQYF
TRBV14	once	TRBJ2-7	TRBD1	TGTGCCAGCAGCCTAATGACAGGGGCCTACGAGCAGTACTTC	CASSLMTGAYEQYF
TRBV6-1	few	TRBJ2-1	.	TGTGCCAGCGGGACCAGCAGCTCCTACAATGAGCAGTTCTTC	CASGTSSSYNEQFF
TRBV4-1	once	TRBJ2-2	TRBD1	TGCGCCAGCAGCCAAGGGACAGGGGGCATCACCGGGGAGCTGTTTTTT	CASSQGTGGITGELFF
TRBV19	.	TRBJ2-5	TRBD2	TGTGCCAGTAGTATGAGCGGGGGAGTCCAAGAGACCCAGTACTTC	CASSMSGGVQETQYF
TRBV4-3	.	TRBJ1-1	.	TGCGCCAGCAGCCAAGATAGGAGCACTGAAGCTTTCTTT	CASSQDRSTEAFF
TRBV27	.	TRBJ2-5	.	TGTGCCAGCAGTTTATCCCAGGGGTTAGAGACCCAGTACTTC	CASSLSQGLETQYF
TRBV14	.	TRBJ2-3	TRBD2	TGTGCCAGCAGCGTATTCGGGCTAGCGGGGGGGCGCACAGATACGCAGTATTTT	CASSVFGLAGGRTDTQYF